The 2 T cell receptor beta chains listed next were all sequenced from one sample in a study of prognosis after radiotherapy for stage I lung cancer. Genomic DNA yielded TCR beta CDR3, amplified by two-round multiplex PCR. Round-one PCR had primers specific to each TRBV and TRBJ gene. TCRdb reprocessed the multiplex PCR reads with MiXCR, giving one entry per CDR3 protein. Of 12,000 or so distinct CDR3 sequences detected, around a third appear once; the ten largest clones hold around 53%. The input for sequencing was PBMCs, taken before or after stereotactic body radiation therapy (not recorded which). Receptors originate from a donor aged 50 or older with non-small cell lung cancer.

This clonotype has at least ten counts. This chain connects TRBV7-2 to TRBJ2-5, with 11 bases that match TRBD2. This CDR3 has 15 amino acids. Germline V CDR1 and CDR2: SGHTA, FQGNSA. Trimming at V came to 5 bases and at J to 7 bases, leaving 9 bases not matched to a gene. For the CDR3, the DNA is TGTGCCAGCAGCGGCGGGACTAGCGGCCCGGGGACCCAGTACTTC. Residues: CASSGGTSGPGTQYF.

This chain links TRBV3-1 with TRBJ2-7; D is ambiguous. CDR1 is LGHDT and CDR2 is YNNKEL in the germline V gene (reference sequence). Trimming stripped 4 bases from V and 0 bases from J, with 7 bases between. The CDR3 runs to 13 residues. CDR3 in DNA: TGTGCCAGCAGCCCTTCGTACTCCTACGAGCAGTACTTC. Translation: CASSPSYSYEQYF.